The sequence of this TCR beta chain was determined in a study of blood T cell repertoires in COVID-19. Study information: The samples span acute and convalescent COVID-19 from the United States, Italy and Spain. PBMCs, B-cell-depleted T cells, or T cells were the source of the cDNA or gDNA that made up the material.

How the authors handled the data: Amplification with reference gene primers provided the estimates of nucleated cell counts. Sequenced by immunoSEQ multiplex PCR; TCRdb stores in-frame clones only, minus some. From that table come the V and J calls and clone size; the DNA was used to work out D and trimming. The sample has a few hundred thousand clones, around 84% seen once. V lost 5 bases, J lost 0 bases, and 14 bases lay in between. Germline CDR1 SEHNR, CDR2 FQNEAQ (reference sequence). The length of the CDR3 is 15 residues. This TCR was sampled from a man younger than 40 with active or convalescent COVID-19. This chain links TRBV7-9 with TRBJ2-7; D not certain. Sequencing input: peripheral blood. The CDR3 sequence is CASSPSLESSYEQYF. CDR3 in DNA: TGTGCCAGCAGCCCAAGCCTCGAAAGCTCCTACGAGCAGTACTTC.